This is a list of T cell receptor beta chains from one sample in a study of T cell responses to AZD1222 COVID-19 vaccine. Clones were sequenced by immunoSEQ multiplex PCR, and TCRdb holds only the in-frame ones, with some missing. The sample shows about 130,000 clones, about 93% of them seen only once. Specimen: peripheral blood, collected on day 0 of AZD1222 vaccination. The receptors stem from an adult in good health. Both conserved end residues are part of each CDR3. A D gene is named only where the DNA matches it firmly. The listing skips clone size in some rows; elsewhere it reads once, few, many or a size class.

v_call	j_call	clone_size	d_call	cdr3_nt	cdr3_aa
TRBV6-6	TRBJ1-6	NA	TRBD1	TGTGCCAGCAGTTACTGGACAGGGGAATCACCCCTCCACTTT	CASSYWTGESPLHF
TRBV2	TRBJ2-5	NA	NA	TGTGCCAGCCGCGAAGAAGTAGCAGGCGGCGAGACCCAGTACTTC	CASREEVAGGETQYF
TRBV11-2	TRBJ1-2	NA	NA	TGTGCCAGCAGCTTAAAGCCCAGCCAGGGCCACTATGGCTACACCTTC	CASSLKPSQGHYGYTF
TRBV6-1	TRBJ2-3	NA	NA	TGTGCCAGCAGTGAAGGTGTCGGCACCACACAAGATACGCAGTATTTT	CASSEGVGTTQDTQYF
TRBV5-1	TRBJ1-2	NA	NA	TGCGCCAGCAGCCCGGGGGCGACGGAACAAGAGGTCTATGGCTACACCTTC	CASSPGATEQEVYGYTF
TRBV29-1	TRBJ2-2	NA	NA	TGCAGCGTCCGCCGGACAGCGAACACCGGGGAGCTGTTTTTT	CSVRRTANTGELFF
TRBV5-1	TRBJ1-6	NA	TRBD1	TGCGCCAGCAGCTCAAACGGGCCAGGGGGTGTTGAGGGTTCACCCCTCCACTTT	CASSSNGPGGVEGSPLHF
TRBV11-2	TRBJ1-1	NA	NA	TGTGCCAGCAGCTTAGCGGGGACATTGAACACTGAAGCTTTCTTT	CASSLAGTLNTEAFF
TRBV27	TRBJ2-1	NA	NA	TGTGCCAGCAGTTATTTCGGGGCGGCTGAGCAGTTCTTC	CASSYFGAAEQFF
TRBV7-8	TRBJ1-2	NA	TRBD1	TGTGCCAGCAGCTACGACAGGGCCGGTGGCTACACCTTC	CASSYDRAGGYTF
TRBV7-9	TRBJ1-4	NA	NA	TGTGCCAGCAGCTTAGGGCCCCAGGCGGGGATAGAGGAAAAACTGTTTTTT	CASSLGPQAGIEEKLFF
TRBV19	TRBJ2-5	NA	NA	TGTGCCAGTAGTATATGGGCGGCAGGCTCTGGAGAGACCCAGTACTTC	CASSIWAAGSGETQYF
TRBV7-2	TRBJ2-7	NA	TRBD2	TGTGCCAGCAGCGGTCAGGCGGGAGTACCCTCCTACGAGCAGTACTTC	CASSGQAGVPSYEQYF
TRBV7-9	TRBJ2-5	NA	TRBD1	TGTGCCAGCAGCCCAGGGGGCAGGGAGACCCAGTACTTC	CASSPGGRETQYF
TRBV5-1	TRBJ2-1	NA	TRBD2	TGCGCCAGCAGCTTACCTAGCGGGCCCAATGAGCAGTTCTTC	CASSLPSGPNEQFF
TRBV27	TRBJ2-1	NA	NA	TGTGCCAGCAGTTTATCGATGCTCTACAATGAGCAGTTCTTC	CASSLSMLYNEQFF
TRBV7-2	TRBJ2-3	once	TRBD2	TGTGCCAGCAGCTTAGCTGGACTAGCGGGAGGTCAAGATACGCAGTATTTT	CASSLAGLAGGQDTQYF
TRBV30	TRBJ1-2	NA	NA	TGTGCCTGGAGTCAGAAAGGCTACACCTTC	CAWSQKGYTF
TRBV29-1	TRBJ1-2	NA	TRBD1	TGCAGCGTTGATAGAAGTCGAGGAGGACAGGGGAGCTATGGCTACACCTTC	CSVDRSRGGQGSYGYTF
TRBV6-1	TRBJ2-5	NA	NA	TGTGCCAGCAGTGAAGGGGGGACAAGACGTGGGACCCAGTACTTC	CASSEGGTRRGTQYF
TRBV14	TRBJ2-3	NA	TRBD2	TGTGCCAGCAGCCAAGATTACCGGCGGGAGGGCACAGATACGCAGTATTTT	CASSQDYRREGTDTQYF
TRBV4-1	TRBJ2-3	NA	TRBD2	TGCGCCAGCAGCCAAGATCCGGGACTAGCGGGAGTATCAGATACGCAGTATTTT	CASSQDPGLAGVSDTQYF
TRBV28	TRBJ1-1	NA	NA	TGTGCCAGCAGTGTGGGAGTCACTGAAGCTTTCTTT	CASSVGVTEAFF